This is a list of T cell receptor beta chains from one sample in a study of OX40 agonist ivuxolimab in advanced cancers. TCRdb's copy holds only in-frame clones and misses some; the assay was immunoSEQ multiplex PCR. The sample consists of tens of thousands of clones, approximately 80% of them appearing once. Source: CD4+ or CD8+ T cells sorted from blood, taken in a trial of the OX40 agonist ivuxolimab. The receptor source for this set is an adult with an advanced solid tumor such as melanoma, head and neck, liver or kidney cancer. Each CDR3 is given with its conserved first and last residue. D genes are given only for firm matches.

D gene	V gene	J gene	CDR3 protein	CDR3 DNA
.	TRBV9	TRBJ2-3	CASSVDGYTDTQYF	TGTGCCAGCAGCGTAGATGGATACACAGATACGCAGTATTTT
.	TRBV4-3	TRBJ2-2	CASSQDLRGTGELFF	TGCGCCAGCAGCCAAGATCTAAGGGGAACCGGGGAGCTGTTTTTT
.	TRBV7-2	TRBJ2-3	CASSLEAFTQYF	TGTGCCAGCAGCTTAGAGGCGTTTACGCAGTATTTT
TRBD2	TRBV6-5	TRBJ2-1	CASSSGTRVNEQFF	TGTGCCAGCAGTTCCGGGACTAGGGTCAATGAGCAGTTCTTC
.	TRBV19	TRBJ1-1	CASSWQGDTEAFF	TGTGCCAGTAGTTGGCAGGGCGACACTGAAGCTTTCTTT
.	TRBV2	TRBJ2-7	CASSPYRTAEHEQYF	TGTGCCAGCAGTCCTTATCGGACAGCCGAGCACGAGCAGTACTTC
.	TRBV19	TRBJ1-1	CASSIFGYTEAFF	TGTGCCAGTAGTATATTTGGGTACACTGAAGCTTTCTTT
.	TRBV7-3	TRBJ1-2	CASSFSAGKYGYTF	TGTGCCAGCAGCTTCAGCGCAGGGAAGTATGGCTACACCTTC
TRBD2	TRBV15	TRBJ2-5	CATSTREEGLKTQYF	TGTGCCACCAGCACCCGGGAGGAGGGACTCAAGACCCAGTACTTC
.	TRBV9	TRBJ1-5	CASSPGRSNQPQHF	TGTGCCAGCAGCCCGGGGAGAAGCAATCAGCCCCAGCATTTT
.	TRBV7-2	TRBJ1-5	CASSLIFWGSNQPQHF	TGTGCCAGCAGCTTAATTTTTTGGGGGAGCAATCAGCCCCAGCATTTT
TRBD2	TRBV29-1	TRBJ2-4	CSVAGLAGRLAKNIQYF	TGCAGCGTGGCGGGGCTAGCGGGGAGACTAGCCAAAAACATTCAGTACTTC
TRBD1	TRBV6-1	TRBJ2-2	CASDPGQGYTGELFF	TGTGCCAGCGACCCGGGACAGGGTTACACCGGGGAGCTGTTTTTT
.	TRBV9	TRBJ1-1	CASSVPLGGPLNTEAFF	TGTGCCAGCAGCGTCCCCCTCGGGGGACCCTTGAACACTGAAGCTTTCTTT
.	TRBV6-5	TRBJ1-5	CASSRAQGNQPQHF	TGTGCCAGCAGCCGGGCCCAGGGCAATCAGCCCCAGCATTTT
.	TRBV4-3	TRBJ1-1	CASSQDPMVSGEAFF	TGCGCCAGCAGCCAAGATCCGATGGTTTCGGGCGAAGCTTTCTTT
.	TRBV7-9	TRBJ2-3	CASSEKGLSTDTQYF	TGTGCCAGCAGCGAAAAAGGACTCAGCACAGATACGCAGTATTTT
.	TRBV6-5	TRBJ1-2	CASSYQFPTSHGYTF	TGTGCCAGCAGTTACCAATTCCCTACCTCCCATGGCTACACCTTC
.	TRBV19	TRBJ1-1	CASSALSFRGRNTEAFF	TGTGCCAGTAGTGCCCTCTCATTCAGGGGAAGGAACACTGAAGCTTTCTTT
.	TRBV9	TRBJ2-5	CASSVEGGETQYF	TGTGCCAGCAGCGTAGAAGGAGGGGAGACCCAGTACTTC
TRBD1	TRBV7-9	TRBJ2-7	CASSSGEGQGYSYEQYF	TGTGCCAGCAGCTCGGGGGAGGGACAGGGCTACTCCTACGAGCAGTACTTC
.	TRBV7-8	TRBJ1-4	CASSGIGNEKLFF	TGTGCTAGCAGCGGGATCGGTAATGAAAAACTGTTTTTT
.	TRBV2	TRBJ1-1	CASRDHTMNTEAFF	TGTGCCAGCAGGGACCACACAATGAACACTGAAGCTTTCTTT
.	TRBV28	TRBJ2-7	CASSFGSEQYF	TGTGCCAGCAGTTTCGGTTCCGAGCAGTACTTC